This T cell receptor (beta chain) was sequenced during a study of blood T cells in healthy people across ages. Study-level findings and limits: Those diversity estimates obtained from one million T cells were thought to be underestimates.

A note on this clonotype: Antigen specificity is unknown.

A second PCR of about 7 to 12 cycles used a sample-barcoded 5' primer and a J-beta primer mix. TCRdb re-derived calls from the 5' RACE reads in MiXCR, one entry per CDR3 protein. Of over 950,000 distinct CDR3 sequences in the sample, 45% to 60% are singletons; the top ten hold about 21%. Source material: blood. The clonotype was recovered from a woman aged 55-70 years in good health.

Here the CDR3 DNA reads TGTGCCAGCAGCTTACCCTCCGGGACAGGCCCCTACGAGCAGTACTTC. It encodes CASSLPSGTGPYEQYF. The genes are TRBV5-4 and TRBJ2-7; TRBD1 matches at 8 bases. The CDR3 totals 16 residues. V trimming: 2 bases; J trimming: 2 bases; junction bases outside the gene matches: 9. Germline V gene lookup returns CDR1 SGHNT and CDR2 YYREEE (reference sequence).